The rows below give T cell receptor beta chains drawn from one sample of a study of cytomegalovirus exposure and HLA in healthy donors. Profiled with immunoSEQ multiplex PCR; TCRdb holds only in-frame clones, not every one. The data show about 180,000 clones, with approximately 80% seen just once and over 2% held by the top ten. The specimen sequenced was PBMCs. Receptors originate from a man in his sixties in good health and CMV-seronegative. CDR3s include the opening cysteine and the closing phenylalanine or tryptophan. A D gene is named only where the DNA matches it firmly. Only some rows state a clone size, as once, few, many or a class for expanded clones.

CASSPGWEQGAPGYTF	TGTGCCAGCAGCCCCGGATGGGAACAGGGGGCGCCTGGCTACACCTTC	TRBV5-4	TRBD1	.	TRBJ1-2
CASSLGGRNTGELFF	TGTGCCAGCAGCTTAGGGGGGCGCAACACCGGGGAGCTGTTTTTT	TRBV11-3	.	.	TRBJ2-2
CASSLLPDTQYF	TGCGCCAGCAGCCTCCTCCCAGATACGCAGTATTTT	TRBV4-1	.	.	TRBJ2-3
CAWTGGDEQFF	TGTGCCTGGACGGGGGGCGATGAGCAGTTCTTC	TRBV30	.	.	TRBJ2-1
CASSRYRELDEQYF	TGCGCCAGCAGCCGGTACAGGGAATTGGACGAGCAGTACTTC	TRBV4-1	.	few	TRBJ2-7
CASREAGSSTDTQYF	TGTGCCAGCAGGGAGGCGGGGTCTAGCACAGATACGCAGTATTTT	TRBV6-5	.	once	TRBJ2-3
CASSLESRVSYEQYF	TGCGCCAGCAGCCTGGAATCCAGGGTCTCCTACGAGCAGTACTTC	TRBV5-1	.	.	TRBJ2-7
CAWSFRGGSLSYEQYF	TGTGCCTGGAGTTTTAGGGGGGGCTCCCTATCCTACGAGCAGTACTTC	TRBV30	.	.	TRBJ2-7
CASSSGTSGRMYNEQFF	TGCGCCAGCAGCTCCGGGACTAGCGGGAGGATGTACAATGAGCAGTTCTTC	TRBV5-1	TRBD2	once	TRBJ2-1
CASSFPSAYEQYF	TGTGCCAGCAGCTTCCCTAGCGCGTACGAGCAGTACTTC	TRBV5-6	.	.	TRBJ2-7
CASSPRTEPYEQYF	TGTGCCAGCAGCCCCAGGACAGAGCCCTACGAGCAGTACTTC	TRBV5-6	.	.	TRBJ2-7
CSVNLGGIYYGYTF	TGCAGCGTTAACCTGGGAGGGATATACTATGGCTACACCTTC	TRBV29-1	.	.	TRBJ1-2
CASRQLAGIDITQYF	TGCGCCAGCAGGCAACTAGCGGGGATCGATATAACGCAGTATTTT	TRBV10-2	TRBD2	.	TRBJ2-3
CTSGDIFPSGRRAPSTDTQYF	TGCACCAGCGGCGACATTTTCCCGAGCGGGAGGCGGGCTCCTAGCACAGATACGCAGTATTTT	TRBV1	.	once	TRBJ2-3
CASSSPGGMDTIYF	TGTGCCAGCAGCTCACCAGGGGGCATGGACACCATATATTTT	TRBV7-2	TRBD1	.	TRBJ1-3
CASSLVGGYNEQFF	TGTGCCAGCAGCTTAGTTGGCGGGTACAATGAGCAGTTCTTC	TRBV7-2	.	once	TRBJ2-1
CASSLDSPSGYTF	TGTGCCAGCAGTTTAGACAGCCCTTCTGGCTACACCTTC	TRBV28	.	.	TRBJ1-2
CASSLGAGPRGGQPQHF	TGTGCCAGCAGCTTAGGAGCAGGCCCGAGGGGGGGTCAGCCCCAGCATTTT	TRBV7-9	.	.	TRBJ1-5
CASRIAGVHNEQFF	TGTGCCAGCAGAATAGCGGGAGTCCACAATGAGCAGTTCTTC	TRBV6-5	TRBD2	few	TRBJ2-1
CASRDRGVKYGYTF	TGTGCCAGTAGGGACAGGGGAGTCAAGTATGGCTACACCTTC	TRBV19	TRBD1	.	TRBJ1-2
CASRGVSGGTEAFF	TGTGCCAGCAGAGGAGTATCAGGGGGGACTGAAGCTTTCTTT	TRBV6-1	TRBD1	.	TRBJ1-1
CASSQVEWSGELFF	TGCGCCAGCAGCCAAGTCGAGTGGTCCGGGGAGCTGTTTTTT	TRBV4-1	.	.	TRBJ2-2
CASTADSSYNEQFF	TGTGCCAGTACAGCGGATAGCTCCTACAATGAGCAGTTCTTC	TRBV19	.	.	TRBJ2-1
CASSLRPNRGLGNQPQHF	TGTGCCAGCAGCTTGAGACCGAACAGGGGGCTAGGAAATCAGCCCCAGCATTTT	TRBV5-8	TRBD1	.	TRBJ1-5
CSVEDRDYEQYF	TGCAGCGTTGAAGATCGGGACTACGAGCAGTACTTC	TRBV29-1	.	.	TRBJ2-7
CASPNEGTDTQYF	TGTGCCAGCCCGAATGAGGGTACAGATACGCAGTATTTT	TRBV2	.	.	TRBJ2-3
CASRTGQGNQETQYF	TGCGCCAGCAGGACGGGACAGGGCAACCAAGAGACCCAGTACTTC	TRBV10-1	TRBD1	.	TRBJ2-5
CASSEQGTGELFF	TGTGCCAGCAGTGAACAGGGGACCGGGGAGCTGTTTTTT	TRBV6-1	.	.	TRBJ2-2
CASSLYNSYEQYF	TGTGCCAGCAGCTTATATAACAGCTACGAGCAGTACTTC	TRBV11-2	.	.	TRBJ2-7
CASSQDRTSGSAYNEQFF	TGCGCCAGCAGCCAAGATCGGACTAGCGGGAGCGCCTACAATGAGCAGTTCTTC	TRBV4-1	TRBD2	.	TRBJ2-1
CASLTGPPRGYGYTF	TGTGCCAGTTTGACAGGACCTCCTCGCGGCTATGGCTACACCTTC	TRBV19	.	once	TRBJ1-2
CASSTKTGYEQYF	TGTGCCAGTAGTACAAAGACAGGGTACGAGCAGTACTTC	TRBV19	TRBD1	few	TRBJ2-7
CAWSSGGTYEQYF	TGTGCCTGGAGCAGTGGCGGGACCTACGAGCAGTACTTC	TRBV30	.	.	TRBJ2-7
CASMRDSLYEQYF	TGTGCCAGCATGAGGGACAGTCTCTACGAGCAGTACTTC	TRBV6-1	TRBD1	few	TRBJ2-7
CASSLAGAGGLLFF	TGTGCCAGCAGCTTAGCGGGGGCGGGGGGGCTCTTGTTCTTC	TRBV7-8	TRBD2	.	TRBJ2-1
CASSASGVPEAFF	TGTGCCAGCAGTGCCAGCGGGGTACCTGAAGCTTTCTTT	TRBV25-1	.	.	TRBJ1-1
CASSSPGTEAFF	TGTGCCAGCAGTTCTCCCGGGACTGAAGCTTTCTTT	TRBV28	.	.	TRBJ1-1
CASGRVNTEAFF	TGTGCCAGCGGGAGAGTGAACACTGAAGCTTTCTTT	TRBV6-5	.	.	TRBJ1-1
CASSLDGGTEAFF	TGCGCCAGCAGCTTGGATGGAGGAACTGAAGCTTTCTTT	TRBV5-1	.	.	TRBJ1-1
CASKQNNQPQHF	TGTGCCAGCAAACAGAACAATCAGCCCCAGCATTTT	TRBV6-1	.	.	TRBJ1-5
CASSFPGGASPGYTF	TGTGCCAGCAGCTTCCCAGGGGGCGCGTCACCTGGCTACACCTTC	TRBV5-4	TRBD1	.	TRBJ1-2